This T cell receptor beta chain was sequenced for a study of cytomegalovirus exposure and HLA in healthy donors. Findings of the study overall: 164 TCR beta chains were listed as cytomegalovirus-associated.

Use of 60 Vbeta and 13 Jbeta primers characterized the PCR. Some clones are missing from TCRdb's copy, which holds only in-frame ones; the method was immunoSEQ multiplex PCR. This sample has 100,000 to 150,000 clones, with about three quarters found just once. Turning to this clone: Its antigen is currently unknown. One junction end disagrees with the germline gene, perhaps due to a read error.

CDR1 and CDR2 from the germline V gene are SGHAT and FQNNGV. The length of the CDR3 is 14 residues. The sequenced sample consisted of PBMCs. The chain links TRBV11-2 to TRBJ2-4, with TRBD2 as a possible D gene (7 bases). The sequence was collected from a woman between 40 and 50 years old in good health and CMV-seronegative. The CDR3 is CASSHWGGKNSQYF. CDR3 DNA sequence: TGTGCCAGCAGCCATTGGGGGGGCAAAAACAGTCAGTACTTC.